This entry concerns a single T cell receptor (beta chain). These data originate in a study of T cell changes during pregnancy in multiple sclerosis. Method: immunoSEQ multiplex PCR; TCRdb's copy keeps in-frame clones and lacks some. In the table there are fewer than 35,000 clones, 90% of which are singletons. The CDR3 contains 12 residues. Per germline, CDR1 SGHAT and CDR2 FQNNGV. Trimming left V 5 bases short and J 4 bases short, with 8 bases between. This clonotype was sampled from a female donor with multiple sclerosis, enrolled in a pregnancy study. The chain employs TRBV11-2 and TRBJ1-2; tentatively, D is TRBD1 (5 bases). The source material was CD8+ T cells from peripheral blood mononuclear cells, sampled in the second trimester of pregnancy. Here the CDR3 reads CASSPGSYGYTF. DNA of the CDR3: TGTGCCAGCAGCCCAGGGTCCTATGGCTACACCTTC. The entire variable domain, with the rest obtained from reference TRBV11-2 and TRBJ1-2, is as follows: EAGVAQSPRYKIIEKRQSVAFWCNPISGHATLYWYQQILGQGPKLLIQFQNNGVVDDSQLPKDRFSAERLKGVDSTLKIQPAKLEDSAVYLCASSPGSYGYTFGSGTRLTVV.